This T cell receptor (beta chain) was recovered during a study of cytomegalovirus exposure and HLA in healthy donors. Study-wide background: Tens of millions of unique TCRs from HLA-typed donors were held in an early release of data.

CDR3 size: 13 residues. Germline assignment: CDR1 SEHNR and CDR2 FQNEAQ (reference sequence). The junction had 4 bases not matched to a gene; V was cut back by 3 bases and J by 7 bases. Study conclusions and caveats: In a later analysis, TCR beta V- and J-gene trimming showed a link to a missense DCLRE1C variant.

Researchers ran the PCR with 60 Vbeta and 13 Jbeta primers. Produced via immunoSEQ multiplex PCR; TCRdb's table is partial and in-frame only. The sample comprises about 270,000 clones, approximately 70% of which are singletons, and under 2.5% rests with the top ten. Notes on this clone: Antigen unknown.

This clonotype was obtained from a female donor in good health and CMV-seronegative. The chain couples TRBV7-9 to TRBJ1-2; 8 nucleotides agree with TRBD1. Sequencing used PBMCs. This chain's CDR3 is CASSLDRASGYTF. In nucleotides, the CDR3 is TGTGCCAGCAGCTTGGACAGGGCATCTGGCTACACCTTC.